This T cell receptor beta chain is drawn from a study of blood T cell repertoires in COVID-19. Assay used: immunoSEQ multiplex PCR; TCRdb lists only in-frame clones, some missing. The sample lists 200,000 or so clones, around nine tenths occurring once. The CDR3 is made up of 11 amino acids. The germline V gene encodes CDR1 DFQATT and CDR2 SNEGSKA (reference sequence). V was trimmed by 4 bases and J by 3 bases, leaving 7 bases between them. The receptor's source is a man aged 65 to 85 with active or convalescent COVID-19. V usage is TRBV20-1 and J usage is TRBJ2-7; no clear D. The sequenced material came from peripheral blood. The DNA of the CDR3 is TGCAGTGCTACCCACAGCTACGAGCAGTACTTC. It specifies CSATHSYEQYF.